This TCR beta chain emerged from a study of blood T cell repertoires in COVID-19. Overall study context: The study drew acute and convalescent COVID-19 samples from the United States, Italy and Spain. The cDNA or gDNA used as material had been derived from T cells, B-cell-depleted T cells, or PBMCs.

Data came from immunoSEQ multiplex PCR; TCRdb stores just in-frame clones and leaves some out. The sample yields roughly 300,000 clones, about 90% seen once. This CDR3 comprises 11 residues. Trimming shortened V by 8 bases and J by 3 bases, and 7 bases separated the two germline ends. Before being deemed recovered, Cohort 3 donors had two negative PCRs, clearance, or symptom resolution. The sequenced sample consisted of PBMCs or T cells enriched from blood (not recorded which). The sequence came from a woman aged 25-40 years who had recovered from COVID-19. The chain combines TRBV12-3 or TRBV12-4 with TRBJ1-2; no firm D call. CDR3 loop: CASESYYGYTF. The CDR3 nucleotides are TGTGCCAGCGAGTCCTACTATGGCTACACCTTC.